This T cell receptor beta chain was recovered during a study of CXCR3-negative and CXCR3-positive naive CD8 T cells (dated by TCRdb to between 2018 and 2021). For context, the study as a whole: In total, about 130 million TRB reads were obtained, which works out to roughly 1.5 +/- 0.3 million reads per library. The diversity and physicochemical repertoire analyses included about a dozen donors pooled from two independent experiments. For the TRBV-TRBJ cluster analysis, the naive subsets came from a handful of donors, while the memory cells came from 3 donors.

With regard to this clonotype: The specificity of this receptor is unknown.

Sequenced using a NextSeq 550. The Human TCR Profiling Kit (MiLaboratory) was used to make UMI-labeled 5' RACE TRB cDNA libraries. The full amount of extracted RNA was used for cDNA synthesis, and the full amount of resulting cDNA was used for PCR amplification. Libraries were prepared in parallel with an identical number of PCR cycles. The authors processed their data as follows. About 53,000 +/- 9,400 unique UMI-labeled TRB cDNA molecules per library were extracted with MIGEC and MiXCR, with at least two reads per UMI required. On average, each library contained approximately 40,000 +/- 10,000 functional in-frame TRB CDR3 nucleotide clonotypes without stop codons. Diversity metrics, including normalized Shannon-Wiener and Chao1, were computed in VDJtools after downsampling to 5000 UMI-labeled TRB molecules per sample. For the central five CDR3 residues, VDJtools calculated physicochemical properties weighted by clonotype size, namely interaction energy, strength, volume and Kidera factor 4. One entry per CDR3 protein sequence results from the TCRdb reprocessing of the reads, with DNA left out. It is TCRdb's table, rather than the study itself, that gives the V and J calls and clone size. The table for this sample records 130,000 to 150,000 distinct CDR3 sequences. Under 0.35% of the sample goes to the ten largest clones.

General conclusions and limits of the study: TRB CDR3s from CXCR3-positive naive cells showed higher hydrophobicity (lower Kidera factor 4), lower energy, and higher strength and volume indices than CXCR3-negative naive cells. Freshly isolated PBMCs were used for most assays because CXCR3 expression partially decreased after cryopreservation. Within the same donor, TRBV-TRBJ usage looked similar between naive CXCR3-negative and CXCR3-positive cells, but memory cells had distinct patterns. Because surface CD5, which is linked to self-reactivity in mice, was comparable between the naive subsets, TCR interaction strength was also inferred from TRB CDR3 physicochemical properties. Comparably high repertoire diversity was found in both naive subsets, whereas much lower repertoire diversity was found in memory CD8+ T cells.

Each CD8+ T cell subset was flow-sorted in triplicate, and 300,000 or so cells per subset were placed directly into RLT lysis buffer. Naive CD8+ T cells were defined stringently as CD45RO-CCR7+CD27+CD95- to exclude memory contaminants. Peripheral blood mononuclear cells were isolated from buffy coats by standard density gradient centrifugation. A FACSAria III was used to flow-sort naive CD8+ T cells into CXCR3-negative and CXCR3-positive populations. An RNeasy Mini Kit was used to extract total RNA from the sorted cells. The CDR3 sequence holds 13 residues, the cysteine and phenylalanine included. The DNA sequence is not available. Looking up the germline V gene (reference sequence) yields CDR1 SEHNR and CDR2 FQNEAQ.

Sequencing input: naive CXCR3+ CD8+ T cells from blood. The cell subset or site label on this specimen signifies: CD45RO-CCR7+CD27+CD95- naive CD8+ T cells expressing CXCR3 (TNR3+). This receptor was obtained from a human donor in good health. Some clones in this sample may be carry-over from other donors' samples. The chain is encoded by TRBV7-9 joined to TRBJ2-7; there is no DNA to check the TCRdb D call of TRBD1. For the CDR3, the sequence is CASEGTSSYEQYF.